The TCR beta chain under discussion was sequenced for a study of blood T cell repertoires in COVID-19. Study-wide context: From T cells, B-cell-depleted T cells, or PBMCs came the material, which was cDNA or gDNA.

In the authors' workflow: Cell counts per sample came from amplifying reference gene primers. Data came from immunoSEQ multiplex PCR; TCRdb stores just in-frame clones and leaves some out. V, J and clone size are taken as reported in that table, and D and trimming were inferred from the DNA itself. Of over 70,000 clones listed, 75% to 90% were seen once; the top ten hold 15% to 20%. V was clipped by 4 bases and J by 9 bases; unmatched bases: 11. Germline CDR1 SGHRS, CDR2 YFSETQ. The CDR3 totals 14 residues. V usage is TRBV5-1 and J usage is TRBJ2-5; TRBD1 aligns across 8 bases. The receptor's source is a human donor in a cohort sampled during active COVID-19. The specimen sequenced was peripheral blood. CDR3 sequence reads: CASSPGTGGVAQYF. CDR3 DNA: TGCGCCAGCAGCCCGGGGACAGGAGGGGTGGCCCAGTACTTC. Together with reference TRBV5-1 and TRBJ2-5, the CDR3 gives the full variable domain: KAGVTQTPRYLIKTRGQQVTLSCSPISGHRSVSWYQQTPGQGLQFLFEYFSETQRNKGNFPGRFSGRQFSNSRSEMNVSTLELGDSALYLCASSPGTGGVAQYFGPGTRLLVL.